Sequencing of this T cell receptor beta chain was carried out in a study of T cell responses to AZD1222 COVID-19 vaccine. In regard to this clone: The antigen is unknown.

TCRdb's table, derived via immunoSEQ multiplex PCR, lists solely in-frame clones and lacks some. The sample comprises around 100,000 clones, around nine tenths of which are singletons, and roughly 21% rests with the top ten. Broader study findings: Most donors were white British, females outnumbered males, and clonal diversity was possibly underestimated. Baseline seropositivity characterized only 5 to 7 AZD1222 recipients.

CDR3 length: 15 amino acids. Losses at the gene ends were 4 bases for V and 4 bases for J; bases not matched to a gene: 6. From germline, CDR1 is KGHDR and CDR2 SFDVKD. The rearrangement uses TRBV24-1 and TRBJ2-1; TRBD1 agrees at 7 bases. Sequenced material: peripheral blood, taken on day 0 of AZD1222 vaccination. This clonotype was obtained from an adult in good health. In DNA form, the CDR3 reads TGTGCCACCAGTGACCCCGGACAGGAGTACAATGAGCAGTTCTTC. It is translated as CATSDPGQEYNEQFF.